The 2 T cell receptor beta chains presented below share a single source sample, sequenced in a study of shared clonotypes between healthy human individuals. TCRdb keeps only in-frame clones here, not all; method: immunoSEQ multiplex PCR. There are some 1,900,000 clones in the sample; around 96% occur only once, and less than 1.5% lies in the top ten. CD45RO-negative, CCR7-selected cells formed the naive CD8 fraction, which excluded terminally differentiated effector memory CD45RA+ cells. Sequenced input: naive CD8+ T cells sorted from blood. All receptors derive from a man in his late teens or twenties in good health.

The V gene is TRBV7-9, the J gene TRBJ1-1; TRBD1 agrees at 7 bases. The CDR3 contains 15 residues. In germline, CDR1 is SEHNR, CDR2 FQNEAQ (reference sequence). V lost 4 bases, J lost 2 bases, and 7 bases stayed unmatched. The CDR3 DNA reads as TGTGCCAGCAGCTCTTCGGACAGGCCTAACACTGAAGCTTTCTTT. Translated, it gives CASSSSDRPNTEAFF.

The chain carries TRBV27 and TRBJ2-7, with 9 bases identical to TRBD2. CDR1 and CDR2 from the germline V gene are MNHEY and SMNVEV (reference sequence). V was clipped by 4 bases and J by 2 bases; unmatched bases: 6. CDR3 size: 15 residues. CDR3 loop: CASSSLAGLTYEQYF. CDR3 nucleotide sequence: TGTGCCAGCAGTTCGCTAGCGGGGCTAACCTACGAGCAGTACTTC.